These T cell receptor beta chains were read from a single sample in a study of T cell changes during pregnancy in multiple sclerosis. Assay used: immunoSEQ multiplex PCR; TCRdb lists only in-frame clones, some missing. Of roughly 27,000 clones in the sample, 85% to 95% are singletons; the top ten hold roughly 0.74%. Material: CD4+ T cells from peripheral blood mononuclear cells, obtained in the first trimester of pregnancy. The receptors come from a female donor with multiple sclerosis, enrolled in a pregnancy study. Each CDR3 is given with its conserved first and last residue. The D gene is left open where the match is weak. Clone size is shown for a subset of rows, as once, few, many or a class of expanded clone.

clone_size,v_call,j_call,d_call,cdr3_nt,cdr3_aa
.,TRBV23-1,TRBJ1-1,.,TGCGCCAGCAGTCAGTTTATGAGGATTACTGAAGCTTTCTTT,CASSQFMRITEAFF
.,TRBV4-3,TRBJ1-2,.,TGCGCCAGCAGCCCACAGACAGGAATTCATGGCTACACCTTC,CASSPQTGIHGYTF
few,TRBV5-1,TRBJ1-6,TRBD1,TGCGCCAGCAGCTTGGGGACAGGGTCGGCCCTCCACTTT,CASSLGTGSALHF
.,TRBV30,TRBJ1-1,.,TGTGCCTGGAGTGTTCCAGGGCTAAATGAAGCTTTCTTT,CAWSVPGLNEAFF
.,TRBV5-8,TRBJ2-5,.,TGTGCCACCGGGATTGGATGGTCAAGGGAGACCCAGTACTTC,CATGIGWSRETQYF
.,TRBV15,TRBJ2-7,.,TGTGCCACCAGCACCGGAGCGGGTCGCTACGAGCAGTACTTC,CATSTGAGRYEQYF
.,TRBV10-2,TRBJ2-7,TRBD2,TGCGCCAGCAGTGAGTGGGCTAGCGGGGGGAACTACGAGCAGTACTTC,CASSEWASGGNYEQYF
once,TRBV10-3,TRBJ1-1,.,TGTGCCATCAGCCCAGACAGGTCGTGGATCACTGAAGCTTTCTTT,CAISPDRSWITEAFF
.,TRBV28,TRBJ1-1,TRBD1,TGTGCCAGCAGTCCCGGACAGGGGTTTGCTGAAGCTTTCTTT,CASSPGQGFAEAFF
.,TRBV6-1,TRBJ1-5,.,TGTGCCAGCAGTGACGGGTGGGGGCTGATCAATCAGCCCCAGCATTTT,CASSDGWGLINQPQHF
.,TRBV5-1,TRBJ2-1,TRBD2,TGCGCCAGCAGCTGGGCCGGACTAGTCAGTCCCTACAATGAGCAGTTCTTC,CASSWAGLVSPYNEQFF
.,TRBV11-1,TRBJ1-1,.,TGTGCCAGCAGCTTACCAGGGTTCGGCACTGAAGCTTTCTTT,CASSLPGFGTEAFF
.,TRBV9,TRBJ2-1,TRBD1,TGTGCCAGCAGCCCTCAGGACAGGGATCTACAGTTCTTC,CASSPQDRDLQFF
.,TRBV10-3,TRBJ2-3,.,TGTGCCATCATGGATAGCTCAGGCACAGATACGCAGTATTTT,CAIMDSSGTDTQYF
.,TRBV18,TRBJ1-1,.,TGTGCCAGCTCACGTACTAGGGACACTGAAGCTTTCTTT,CASSRTRDTEAFF
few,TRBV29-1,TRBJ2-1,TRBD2,TGCAGCGTGCGGGGACTAGCTGAAAACAATGAGCAGTTCTTC,CSVRGLAENNEQFF
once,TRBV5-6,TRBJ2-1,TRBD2,TGTGCCAGCAAAACTAGCGGGGGGACCACCAATGAGCAGTTCTTC,CASKTSGGTTNEQFF
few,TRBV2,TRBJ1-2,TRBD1,TGTGCCAGCACCCCGGACAGGGGGAAAATAAGCTACACCTTC,CASTPDRGKISYTF
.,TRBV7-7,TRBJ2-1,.,TGTGCTAGCAGCTTATCCGTTGGCCCTCGGAGTGAGCAGTTCTTC,CASSLSVGPRSEQFF
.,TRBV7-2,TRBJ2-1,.,TGTGCCAGCAGCTTAAGCTCTGAGCAGTTCTTC,CASSLSSEQFF
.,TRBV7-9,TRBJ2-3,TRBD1,TGTGCCAGCAGCTCCCCGACAGGGGGCGGAGATACGCAGTATTTT,CASSSPTGGGDTQYF
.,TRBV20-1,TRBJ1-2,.,TGCAGTGCCACAGGGAGTGGCTACACCTTC,CSATGSGYTF
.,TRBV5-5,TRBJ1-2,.,TGTGCCAGCAGCTTGTTGGCAGGGGCTGTCTATGGCTACACCTTC,CASSLLAGAVYGYTF
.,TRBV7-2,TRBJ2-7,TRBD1,TGTGCCAGCAGCTTAGTACAGGGGCCTTCCTACGAGCAGTACTTC,CASSLVQGPSYEQYF
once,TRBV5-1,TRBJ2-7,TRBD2,TGCGCCAGCAGCTTAGGCTGGGGGACTAGCAGTGGCGAGCAGTACTTC,CASSLGWGTSSGEQYF
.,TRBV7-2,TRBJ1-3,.,TGTGCCAGCAGCTTAATGCCGAGCTCTGGAAACACCATATATTTT,CASSLMPSSGNTIYF
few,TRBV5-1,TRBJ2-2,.,TGCGCCAGCAGCTTAGGCGGCGACACCGGGGAGCTGTTTTTT,CASSLGGDTGELFF
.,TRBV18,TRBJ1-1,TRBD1,TGTGCCAGCTCACCGACAGGGAAGAACACTGAAGCTTTCTTT,CASSPTGKNTEAFF
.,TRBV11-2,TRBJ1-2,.,TGTGCCAGCAGCACAATCAGGGACACCGGCTATGGCTACACCTTC,CASSTIRDTGYGYTF
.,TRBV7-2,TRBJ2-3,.,TGTGCCAGCAGCTTGGGCAGGGTCCCAGATACGCAGTATTTT,CASSLGRVPDTQYF
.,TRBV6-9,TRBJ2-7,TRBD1,TGTGCCAGCAGTTATTCGGGACAGGGGTCCTACGAGCAGTACTTC,CASSYSGQGSYEQYF
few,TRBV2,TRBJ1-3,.,TGTGCCAGCACCGGGGGAAACACCATATATTTT,CASTGGNTIYF
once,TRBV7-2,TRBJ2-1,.,TGTGCCAGCAGCTTCCAGCGAGGGGGGGGTGAGCAGTTCTTC,CASSFQRGGGEQFF
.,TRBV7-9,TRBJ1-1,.,TGTGCCAGCAGCCTCAGGGTTGCGAGCACTGAAGCTTTCTTT,CASSLRVASTEAFF
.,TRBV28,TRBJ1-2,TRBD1,TGTGCCAGCAGTTTGACAGGGCAGGTAGATGGCTACACCTTC,CASSLTGQVDGYTF
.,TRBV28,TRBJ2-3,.,TGTGCCAGCTACCCCGCGGCAGGGTCAGATACGCAGTATTTT,CASYPAAGSDTQYF
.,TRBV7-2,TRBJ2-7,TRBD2,TGTGCCAGCACCCCCGCTGGGGGGGAGGAATACGAGCAGTACTTC,CASTPAGGEEYEQYF
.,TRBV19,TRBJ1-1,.,TGTGCCAGTAGTGTGACTCTGAACACTGAAGCTTTCTTT,CASSVTLNTEAFF
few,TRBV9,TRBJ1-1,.,TGTGCCAGCAGCGCCCAGATGATGAACACTGAAGCTTTCTTT,CASSAQMMNTEAFF
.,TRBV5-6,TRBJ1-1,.,TGTGCCAGCAGCCCCTCCACAGGGTTCCGGGCTGAAGCTTTCTTT,CASSPSTGFRAEAFF
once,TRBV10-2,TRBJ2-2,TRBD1,TGCGCCAGCAGTGACCCCCCCCCAGGGACAGACCCTACCGGGGAGCTGTTTTTT,CASSDPPPGTDPTGELFF
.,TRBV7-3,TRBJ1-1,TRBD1,TGTGCCAGCAGCTTACTGGGACAGGGTGCGGCTGAAGCTTTCTTT,CASSLLGQGAAEAFF